This T cell receptor beta chain was sequenced in a study of T-cell reconstitution after alpha-beta-depleted transplantation in children. Notes on the study in general: Hyperexpanded clones declined; after one year, newly produced T cells mostly supplied diversity. Roughly two months post-transplant, alpha-beta T cells reportedly originated from several hundred graft clones that had expanded.

Unique molecular identifiers featured in how the TCRbeta library was prepared. TCRdb itself ran the PCR reads through MiXCR, one entry per CDR3 protein. This table has about 210,000 distinct CDR3 sequences, under 20% appearing once. This clonotype was observed a few times. Antigen specificity is unknown. V dropped 6 bases and J dropped 7; count of bases not matched to a gene: 13. The CDR3 loop spans 17 amino acids. Germline V gene sequence: CDR1 SEHNR, CDR2 FQNEAQ (reference sequence). This TCR derives from a male patient under 10 years old who had a stem cell transplant for acute lymphoblastic leukemia, so the T cells may come from the graft donor. The specimen comprised PBMCs, mostly from graft donor cells, sampled 360 days after TCRalphabeta/CD19-depleted stem cell transplant. The J gene is TRBJ2-1, the V gene TRBV7-9, with 12 nucleotides matching TRBD1. DNA of the CDR3: TGTGCCAGCAGTGCCACCGGGACAGGGGGCGCGTGGAATGAGCAGTTCTTC. Protein product: CASSATGTGGAWNEQFF.